The clone carrying this T cell receptor (beta chain) has a handful of counts. No antigen is known for it. Preparation of the TCRbeta library was carried out with unique molecular identifiers. In TCRdb, the PCR reads were re-called with MiXCR into one record per CDR3 protein. The sample has approximately 300,000 distinct CDR3 sequences, approximately 10% seen once. The sample belongs to a study of T-cell reconstitution after alpha-beta-depleted transplantation in children. Study-level points and caveats: Some patients' high day-60 TCRbeta diversity was attributed to recipient cells surviving conditioning. A year post-transplant, T-cell counts and diversity derived mostly from newly produced T cells. About two months after transplant, alpha-beta T cells reportedly came from several hundred expanded graft clones.

The CDR3 is 16 amino acids. Deletions cut 4 bases from V and 0 bases from J, with 13 bases between. Germline CDR1 SQVTM, CDR2 ANQGSEA. The specimen comprised peripheral blood, sampled 180 days after TCRalphabeta/CD19-depleted stem cell transplant. This receptor was taken from a male patient between 2 and 15 years old who had a stem cell transplant for chronic granulomatous disease, so the T cells may come from the graft donor. The J gene is TRBJ2-6, the V gene TRBV29-1; no reliable D call. The chain's CDR3 is CSVAYLERSGANVLTF. The CDR3 DNA sequence: TGCAGCGTTGCTTACCTAGAACGCTCTGGGGCCAACGTCCTGACTTTC.